The following is a TCR beta chain sequence with its context. The CDR3 length is 13 residues. V shed 2 bases and J shed 3 bases, with 7 bases lying between them. The germline V gene encodes CDR1 MNHNY and CDR2 SVGAGI (reference sequence). The sample comes from a study of cytomegalovirus exposure and HLA in healthy donors. Assay used: immunoSEQ multiplex PCR; TCRdb lists only in-frame clones, some missing. The sample includes around 61,000 clones, 85% to 95% of them seen just once. The chain couples TRBV6-6 to TRBJ1-1; no firm D call. The sequenced sample consisted of PBMCs. The receptor comes from a man between 18 and 35 years old in good health and CMV-seronegative. The CDR3 DNA reads TGTGCCAGCAGTTACCAGGAAGACACTGAAGCTTTCTTT. Translation: CASSYQEDTEAFF.